The sequence of this TCR beta chain was determined in a study of human versus mouse CDR3 diversity and MHC coevolution. The wider study: Reportedly, immunoSEQ detects one in 200,000 T cells with minimized PCR bias. Between roughly 5.5 x 10^6 and 1.6 x 10^7 valid reads came from each sample. Study-wide results and limits: About 6 MHC II alleles selected the human T cells.

The CDR3 has 15 residues. Trimming shortened V by 0 bases and J by 8 bases, and 14 bases separated the two germline ends. Germline CDR1 is KGHSH and CDR2 is LQKENI. With regard to this clone: Its matching antigen is unknown.

Naive CD4 T cells, CD45RO-negative and CD62L-positive, were flow-sorted from PBMCs. Here immunoSEQ multiplex PCR was the method, and the copy in TCRdb shows in-frame clones only, minus some. Among about 81,000 clones, 93% were seen once, and the ten largest hold 1.1% to 1.5%. This receptor was identified in a person aged 30-69 years in good health. The chain carries TRBV18 and TRBJ2-1; possibly TRBD2 for D (6 bases). Input material: naive CD4+ T cells from blood. Stated subset: CD45RO-negative CD62L-positive naive CD4 T cells. The CDR3 region is CASSPPQPLAHEQFF. CDR3 DNA: TGTGCCAGCTCACCACCGCAACCCCTAGCGCATGAGCAGTTCTTC.